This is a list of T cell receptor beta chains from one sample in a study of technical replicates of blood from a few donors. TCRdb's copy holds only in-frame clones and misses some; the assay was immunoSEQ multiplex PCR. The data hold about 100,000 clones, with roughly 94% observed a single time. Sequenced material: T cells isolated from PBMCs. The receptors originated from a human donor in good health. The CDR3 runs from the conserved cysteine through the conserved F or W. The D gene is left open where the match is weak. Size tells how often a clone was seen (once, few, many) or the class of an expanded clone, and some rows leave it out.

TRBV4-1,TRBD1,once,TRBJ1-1,TGCGCCAGCAGCCAAGGGCAGGGGGCGGACACTGAAGCTTTCTTT,CASSQGQGADTEAFF
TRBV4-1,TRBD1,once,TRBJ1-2,TGCGCCAGCAGCCAAGGGGACAGCTACTATGGCTACACCTTC,CASSQGDSYYGYTF
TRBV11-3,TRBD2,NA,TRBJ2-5,TGTGCCAGCAGGGGGACTAGCGGGGGAGAGACCCAGTACTTC,CASRGTSGGETQYF
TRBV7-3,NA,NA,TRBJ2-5,TGTGCCAGCAGCTTAATGGGGGGACCCTCCCAAGAGACCCAGTACTTC,CASSLMGGPSQETQYF
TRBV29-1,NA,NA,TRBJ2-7,TGCAGCGTTGATTCGGACTCTTCCTACGAGCAGTACTTC,CSVDSDSSYEQYF
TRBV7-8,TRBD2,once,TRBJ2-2,TGTGCCAGCAGCCTAAGACTAGCGGGGGTGACCGGGGAGCTGTTTTTT,CASSLRLAGVTGELFF
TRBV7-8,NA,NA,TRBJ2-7,TGTGCCAGCAGTCGGGTTTCCTACGAGCAGTACTTC,CASSRVSYEQYF
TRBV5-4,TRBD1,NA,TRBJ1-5,TGTGCCAGCAGCTTAGGACAGGGGGGTCAGCCCCAGCATTTT,CASSLGQGGQPQHF
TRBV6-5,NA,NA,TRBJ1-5,TGTGCCAGCAGTTATACAGGGCGCGATCAGCCCCAGCATTTT,CASSYTGRDQPQHF
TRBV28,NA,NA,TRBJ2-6,TGTGCCAGCCGAACATACAGGGAAGAGGCTGGGGCCAACGTCCTGACTTTC,CASRTYREEAGANVLTF
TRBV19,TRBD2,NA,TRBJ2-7,TGTGCCAGTAGTATAGCTAGCGGGAGCTACGAGCAGTACTTC,CASSIASGSYEQYF
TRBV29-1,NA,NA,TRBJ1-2,TGCAGCGTTGGCGGGAATGGCTACACCTTC,CSVGGNGYTF
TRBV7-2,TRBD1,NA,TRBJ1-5,TGTGCCAGCCGACAGGGGGATCAGCCCCAGCATTTT,CASRQGDQPQHF
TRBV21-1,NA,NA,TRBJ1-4,TGTGCCAGCAGCAAAGGGCGCTCAGGGACAGGGTTTTCATCCCTGAATGAAAAACTGTTTTTT,CASSKGRSGTGFSSLNEKLFF
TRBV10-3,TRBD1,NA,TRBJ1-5,TGTGCCATCAGTAATCAGGGGGCTGGCAATCAGCCCCAGCATTTT,CAISNQGAGNQPQHF
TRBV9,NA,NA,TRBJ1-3,TGTGCCAGCAGCGTACGAGGGGACAAGGCTGGAAACACCATATATTTT,CASSVRGDKAGNTIYF
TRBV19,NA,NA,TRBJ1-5,TGTGCCAGTAGTCGGACAGTCTATAGCAATCAGCCCCAGCATTTT,CASSRTVYSNQPQHF
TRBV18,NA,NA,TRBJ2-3,TGTGCCAGCTCATTCGGGAACACAGATACGCAGTATTTT,CASSFGNTDTQYF